A selection of T cell receptor beta chains follows, all from one sample in a study of blood T cell repertoires in COVID-19. Assay used: immunoSEQ multiplex PCR; TCRdb lists only in-frame clones, some missing. Among a few hundred thousand clones listed, 82% were seen once. Sequencing was done on a sample of peripheral blood. The receptors stem from a woman in her late teens or twenties with acute or convalescent COVID-19. Both conserved end residues are trimmed from each CDR3. Some rows have no size entry. The others give once, few or many, or a class for an expanded clone.

abundance,j_gene,v_gene,CDR3aa
once,TRBJ1-5,TRBV25-1,ASSSGGQPQH
once,TRBJ2-1,TRBV30,AGTLVYNEQF
-,TRBJ2-1,TRBV2,ASGAGLAGVDEQF
-,TRBJ1-2,TRBV5-6,ASSSAGANYGYT
-,TRBJ2-7,TRBV30,AWSLRLAGFREQY
-,TRBJ1-6,TRBV6-5,ASSREGGSPLH
-,TRBJ2-7,TRBV9,ASSVAGRTGFYEQY
-,TRBJ2-1,TRBV24-1,ATSESLAGAQQF
-,TRBJ1-2,TRBV27,ASSSGQSYGYT
-,TRBJ2-3,TRBV6-2/TRBV6-3,ASSYRSDTQY
few,TRBJ1-6,TRBV14,ASSLQFNSPLH
-,TRBJ2-2,TRBV7-2,ASSLGVNTGELF
-,TRBJ2-1,TRBV7-2,ASSLERTVTYNEQF
-,TRBJ1-1,TRBV28,ASSTGGLVTEAF
-,TRBJ2-2,TRBV30,ACPGTGRNTGELF
-,TRBJ1-3,TRBV6-5,ASDSASSGNTIY
-,TRBJ1-1,TRBV6-5,ASCQGQPSTEAF
-,TRBJ2-1,TRBV7-9,ASITGGRDEQF
-,TRBJ1-2,TRBV29-1,STGTQTGEGGYT
-,TRBJ2-7,TRBV7-3,ASSSLRDRVYEQY
once,TRBJ2-1,TRBV5-8,ASSLDRGRYNEQF
-,TRBJ2-3,TRBV19,ASSTLWGPGTDTQY
-,TRBJ2-1,TRBV6-2/TRBV6-3,ASSYSSTPGLGYDEQF
-,TRBJ2-7,TRBV6-5,ASLAWTSGGPEQY
-,TRBJ1-2,TRBV19,ASRTETGSFYGYT
once,TRBJ2-3,TRBV6-5,ASSPLAVSTDTQY
-,TRBJ1-6,TRBV11-2,ASSLAPDRARSPLH
few,TRBJ2-2,TRBV18,ASSPRTSGRSAGELF
-,TRBJ1-6,TRBV6-5,ASSYSIVPGGSPLH
-,TRBJ1-4,TRBV10-1,ASSAGSTGGREKLF
-,TRBJ2-6,TRBV4-2,ASSQGSSGANVLT
-,TRBJ1-1,TRBV28,ATLRRGNTEAF
-,TRBJ2-1,TRBV6-5,ASSYSREQF
-,TRBJ2-3,TRBV6-2/TRBV6-3,ASSYTVLLAGGEDTQY
-,TRBJ2-7,TRBV10-3,AISPPWTNPGWEQY
few,TRBJ1-4,TRBV18,ASSPGQGGGKLF
-,TRBJ1-4,TRBV6-5,ATNPIGGSEKLF
-,TRBJ2-7,TRBV6-5,ASSWEAGGISEQY
-,TRBJ2-5,TRBV3-1/TRBV3-2,ASSRRGGGEETQY
-,TRBJ1-6,TRBV30,AWRKRGPFFSPLH
-,TRBJ1-6,TRBV7-2,ASVGQINSPLH
-,TRBJ1-1,TRBV4-3,ASSQETGLGTEAF
few,TRBJ1-1,TRBV11-2,ASSLTGGRTEAF
-,TRBJ2-1,TRBV7-3,ASSLSGSGTYNEQF
-,TRBJ2-3,TRBV23-1,ASSLLGQGISTDTQY
-,TRBJ2-7,TRBV6-1,ASSEGLGPSYEQY
-,TRBJ1-5,TRBV7-2,ASSFQSNQPQH
-,TRBJ1-6,TRBV28,ASSLWSRGMSPLH
-,TRBJ2-7,TRBV30,AWTTDSSYEQY
-,TRBJ1-6,TRBV3-1/TRBV3-2,ASSQQLQGVDSPLH
-,TRBJ2-5,TRBV30,AWSDGETQY
-,TRBJ2-7,TRBV7-2,ASSLVPDYYSYEQY
-,TRBJ2-5,TRBV7-2,ASSLVPWGQGETQY
few,TRBJ2-1,TRBV11-2,ASSLRVSSYNEQF
-,TRBJ2-7,TRBV29-1,SVDGGYEQY